What follows are 6 T cell receptor beta chains derived from one specimen sequenced in a study of OX40 agonist ivuxolimab in advanced cancers. Measured with immunoSEQ multiplex PCR; TCRdb has only the in-frame clones, and not every one. The sample holds tens of thousands of clones, roughly 90% seen once. This sample comprised CD4+ or CD8+ T cells sorted from blood, obtained in a trial of the OX40 agonist ivuxolimab. The receptor set was obtained from an adult with an advanced solid tumor such as melanoma, head and neck, liver or kidney cancer.

The rearrangement joins TRBV27 to TRBJ1-2, with TRBD1 identical over 8 bases. This CDR3 has 13 residues. The germline V gene encodes CDR1 MNHEY and CDR2 SMNVEV (reference sequence). The V gene end was trimmed by 8 bases and the J gene end by 2 bases; junction bases not matched to a gene: 4. In nucleotides, the CDR3 is TGTGCCAGCGCTACAGGGGGAAACTATGGCTACACCTTC. It translates to CASATGGNYGYTF.

V usage is TRBV27 and J usage is TRBJ2-7, with 9 bases identical to TRBD2. The germline gives CDR1 MNHEY, CDR2 SMNVEV (reference sequence). V lost 10 bases to trimming and J lost 8 bases; unmatched junction nucleotides: 12. This CDR3 contains 13 residues. CDR3 in amino acids: CATSTSGKGKQYF. The CDR3 region has the DNA TGTGCCACTTCGACTAGCGGTAAAGGCAAGCAGTACTTC.

The genes are TRBV19 and TRBJ1-2, with TRBD1 as a possible D gene (5 bases). Per the germline V gene, CDR1 is LNHDA and CDR2 is SQIVND (reference sequence). V gave up 5 bases and J gave up 5 bases, with 24 bases separating them. The CDR3 spans 17 residues. DNA of the CDR3: TGTGCCAGTAGTCTACGACAGACTGCCCCGCTCCCGTATGGCTACACCTTC. It yields the protein CASSLRQTAPLPYGYTF.

The genes are TRBV6-5 and TRBJ2-5; D gene unclear. With the DNA end fitting TRBJ2-7 better, the J assignment may be wrong. Germline lookup yields CDR1 MNHEY and CDR2 SVGAGI. The CDR3 is 13 amino acids. CDR3 sequence reads: CASSSDARYEQYF. The CDR3 region has the DNA TGTGCCAGCAGTTCGGACGCGCGCTACGAGCAGTACTTC.

This rearrangement joins TRBV4-2 to TRBJ2-7, with TRBD2 matching 10 bases. The junction had 9 bases not matched to a gene; V was cut back by 0 bases and J by 1 base. Germline V gene data show CDR1 as LGHNA and CDR2 as YNFKEQ. This CDR3 spans 18 amino acids. Here the CDR3 reads CASSQDRVAGGLSYEQYF. The CDR3 DNA reads as TGTGCCAGCAGCCAAGATCGGGTAGCGGGAGGCCTTTCCTACGAGCAGTACTTC.

For the CDR3, the DNA is TGTGCCAGCAGCCCAGGGGGAGGCCGGTACTATGGCTACACCTTC. It yields the protein CASSPGGGRYYGYTF. The chain couples TRBV27 to TRBJ1-2; 7 bases line up with TRBD1. Looked up from germline, CDR1 is MNHEY and CDR2 is SMNVEV (reference sequence). V shed 6 bases, J shed 3 bases, and the junction held 10 bases outside the gene matches. The CDR3 consists of 15 residues.